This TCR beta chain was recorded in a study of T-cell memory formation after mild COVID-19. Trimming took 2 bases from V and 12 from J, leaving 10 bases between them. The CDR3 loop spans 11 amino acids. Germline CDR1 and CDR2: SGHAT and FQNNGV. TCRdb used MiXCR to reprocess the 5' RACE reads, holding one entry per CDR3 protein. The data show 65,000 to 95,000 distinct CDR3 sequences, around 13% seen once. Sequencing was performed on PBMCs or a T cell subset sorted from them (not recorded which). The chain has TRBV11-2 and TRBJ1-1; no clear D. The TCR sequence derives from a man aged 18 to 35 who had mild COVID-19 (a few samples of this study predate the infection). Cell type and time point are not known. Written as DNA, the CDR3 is TGTGCCAGCAGCTTACGACTCCCTACTTTCTTT. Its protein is CASSLRLPTFF.